The clone carrying this T cell receptor (beta chain) was seen only once. Its antigen is unknown. The record originates from a study of shared clonotypes between healthy human individuals. As for the study in general: Donors had three CD4 naive, three CD4 memory, two CD8 naive and one CD8 memory plate apiece. Study-wide results and limits: Limitation of the genetic and exposure-history diversity represented came from the few donors.

Running of the assay took place at deep level. Here immunoSEQ multiplex PCR was the method, and the copy in TCRdb shows in-frame clones only, minus some. The sample shows approximately 2,000,000 clones, around 90% of them seen only once. CDR3 length: 14 amino acids. V shed 6 bases and J 5 bases; nucleotides not matched to a gene: 8. From germline, CDR1 is SNHLY and CDR2 FYNNEI. This receptor was identified in a man between 18 and 35 years old in good health. Some clones in this sample may be carry-over from other donors' samples. The chain combines TRBV2 with TRBJ2-7, with 9 nucleotides matching TRBD1. Specimen: naive CD4+ T cells from PBMCs. Subset: CD45RA+ positively selected. CDR3: CASRGGQGSHEQYF. CDR3 in DNA: TGTGCCAGCAGGGGGGGACAGGGATCCCACGAGCAGTACTTC.